Detailed here is one TCR beta chain. Antigen: not known. The data were obtained in a study of cytomegalovirus exposure and HLA in healthy donors. CDR3 size: 14 residues. The germline V gene encodes CDR1 SNHLY and CDR2 FYNNEI. The V and J ends lost 4 bases and 2 bases, in that order; junction bases with no gene match: 4. Whole-study results and caveats: A later analysis appeared to link common viral pathogens to several of the most significant clusters.

Amplification used 60 Vbeta primers and 13 Jbeta primers. Sequencing used immunoSEQ multiplex PCR; TCRdb keeps in-frame clones, though not all of them. The sample consists of approximately 190,000 clones, 87% of them appearing once. The sequenced sample consisted of PBMCs. This sequence originates from a young man in good health and CMV-seronegative. The V call is TRBV2, the J call TRBJ2-7, with 8 positions matching TRBD1. The CDR3 spells CASSGQGITYEQYF. Here the CDR3 DNA reads TGTGCCAGCAGTGGACAGGGGATTACCTACGAGCAGTACTTC. Combining the CDR3 with reference TRBV2 and TRBJ2-7 gives the whole variable domain EPEVTQTPSHQVTQMGQEVILRCVPISNHLYFYWYRQILGQKVEFLVSFYNNEISEKSEIFDDQFSVERPDGSNFTLKIRSTKLEDSAMYFCASSGQGITYEQYFGPGTRLTVT.